This T cell receptor beta chain was identified during a study of T-cell memory formation after mild COVID-19. Germline assignment: CDR1 MNHEY and CDR2 SVGAGI. The CDR3 has 15 amino acids. V was shortened by 1 base and J by 1 base, with 10 bases between the two germline ends. With constant-segment primers, 5'RACE yielded cDNA libraries of TCR alpha and TCR beta that carried sample barcodes and UMIs. TCRdb ran MiXCR on the 5' RACE reads and lists one entry per CDR3 protein. There are over 50,000 distinct CDR3 sequences in the sample; 9.3% occur only once, and about 10% lies in the top ten. This clonotype turned up a few times. The antigen is unknown. Study results and limitations: Mainly CM and EM harbored the contracting CD4+ clones; mainly EMRA harbored the CD8+ ones. Day 15 to 85 contracting clones showed balanced CD4/CD8; later expanders leaned CD4+.

Sequencing was done on a sample of PBMCs or a T cell subset sorted from them (not recorded which). This TCR derives from an adult woman who had mild COVID-19 (a few samples of this study predate the infection). Cell type and time point are not known. J is TRBJ2-5 and V is TRBV6-5; either TRBD1 or TRBD2 may fit D (6 bases each). CDR3: CASSYWGARQETQYF. The CDR3 DNA reads as TGTGCCAGCAGTTACTGGGGGGCGCGCCAAGAGACCCAGTACTTC.